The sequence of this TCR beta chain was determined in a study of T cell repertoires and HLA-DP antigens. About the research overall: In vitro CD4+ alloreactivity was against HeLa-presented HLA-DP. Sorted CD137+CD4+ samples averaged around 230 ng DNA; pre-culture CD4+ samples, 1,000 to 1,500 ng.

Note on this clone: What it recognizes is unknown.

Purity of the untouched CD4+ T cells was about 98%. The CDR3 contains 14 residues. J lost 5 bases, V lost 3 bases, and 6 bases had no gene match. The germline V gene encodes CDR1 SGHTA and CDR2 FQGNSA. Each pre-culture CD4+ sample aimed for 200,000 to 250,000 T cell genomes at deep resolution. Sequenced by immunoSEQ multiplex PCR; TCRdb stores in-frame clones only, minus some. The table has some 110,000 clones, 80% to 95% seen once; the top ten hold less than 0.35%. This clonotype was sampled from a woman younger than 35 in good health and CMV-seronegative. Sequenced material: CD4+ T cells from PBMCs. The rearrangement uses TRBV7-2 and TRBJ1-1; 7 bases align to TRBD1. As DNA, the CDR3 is TGTGCCAGCAGCTTGACAGGGTGGGGTACTGAAGCTTTCTTT. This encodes CASSLTGWGTEAFF. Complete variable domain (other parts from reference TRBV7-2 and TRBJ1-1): GAGVSQSPSNKVTEKGKDVELRCDPISGHTALYWYRQSLGQGLEFLIYFQGNSAPDKSGLPSDRFSAERTGGSVSTLTIQRTQQEDSAVYLCASSLTGWGTEAFFGQGTRLTVV.